This TCR beta chain was found in a study of blood T cell repertoires in COVID-19. Looking at the study overall: Sample material is recorded as cDNA or gDNA derived from T cells, B-cell-depleted T cells, or PBMCs.

The table came from immunoSEQ multiplex PCR; TCRdb's copy has only in-frame clones and leaves some out. This sample has around 40,000 clones, with roughly 89% found just once. What was sequenced was peripheral blood. This receptor was obtained from a man in his forties or fifties with active COVID-19.

DNA of the CDR3: TGTGCCAGCAGCACCCAGCGGGAGGGTTCAGATACGCAGTATTTT. This translates into CASSTQREGSDTQYF. This chain joins TRBV9 and TRBJ2-3; 10 bases line up with TRBD2. Losses at the gene ends were 4 bases for V and 4 bases for J; bases not matched to a gene: 6. The CDR3 runs to 15 residues. Germline loops: CDR1 SGDLS, CDR2 YYNGEE. The full variable domain, with the rest looked up from reference TRBV9 and TRBJ2-3, is DSGVTQTPKHLITATGQRVTLRCSPRSGDLSVYWYQQSLDQGLQFLIQYYNGEERAKGNILERFSAQQFPDLHSELNLSSLELGDSALYFCASSTQREGSDTQYFGPGTRLTVL.